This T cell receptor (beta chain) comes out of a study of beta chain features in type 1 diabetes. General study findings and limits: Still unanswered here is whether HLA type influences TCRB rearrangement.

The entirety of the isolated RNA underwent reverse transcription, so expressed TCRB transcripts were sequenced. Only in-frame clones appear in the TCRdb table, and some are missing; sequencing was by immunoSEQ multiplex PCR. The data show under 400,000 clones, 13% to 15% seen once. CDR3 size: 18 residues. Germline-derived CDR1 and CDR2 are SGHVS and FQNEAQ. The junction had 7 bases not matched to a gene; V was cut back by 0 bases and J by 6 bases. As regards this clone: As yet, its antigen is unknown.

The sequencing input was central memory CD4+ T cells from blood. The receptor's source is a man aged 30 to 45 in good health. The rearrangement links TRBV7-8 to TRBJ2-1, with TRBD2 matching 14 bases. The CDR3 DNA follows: TGTGCCAGCAGCTTAGCGCAGGGACTAGCGGGGGACCTCAATGAGCAGTTCTTC. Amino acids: CASSLAQGLAGDLNEQFF.